The next 13 T cell receptor beta chains were all read from a single sample in a study of blood T cell repertoires in COVID-19. TCRdb's table, derived via immunoSEQ multiplex PCR, lists solely in-frame clones and lacks some. The sample lists approximately 130,000 clones, around four fifths occurring once. The sequenced sample was peripheral blood. These receptors were obtained from a human donor in a cohort sampled during active COVID-19.

The chain links TRBV27 to TRBJ2-3; 7 bases align to TRBD1. Per the germline V gene, CDR1 is MNHEY and CDR2 is SMNVEV (reference sequence). CDR3 length equals 16 residues. The V gene end was trimmed by 7 bases and the J gene end by 1 base; junction bases not matched to a gene: 11. CDR3: CASKNLGTERTDTQYF. CDR3 sequence (DNA): TGTGCCAGCAAAAACCTAGGGACAGAGCGCACAGATACGCAGTATTTT.

This rearrangement joins TRBV2 to TRBJ2-1; 8 bases align to TRBD1. CDR3 length equals 14 residues. V lost 10 bases to trimming and J lost 1 base; unmatched junction nucleotides: 6. CDR1 and CDR2 (germline): SNHLY, FYNNEI. As DNA, the CDR3 is TGTGCCACCCGAAGGGACAGGTCCTACAATGAGCAGTTCTTC. It specifies CATRRDRSYNEQFF.

The V and J genes are TRBV5-1 and TRBJ2-7, with TRBD1 matching 8 bases. Germline trimming cut 4 bases from V and 7 bases from J; bases unmatched to any gene: 16. The germline CDR1 and CDR2 sequences are SGHRS and YFSETQ. This CDR3 has 16 amino acids. In DNA form, the CDR3 reads TGCGCCAGCAGCCCGCAGGGGGCAGATCTAGCAGGGGAGCAGTACTTC. It is translated as CASSPQGADLAGEQYF.

This chain joins TRBV10-3 and TRBJ2-2; 8 bases agree with TRBD1. This CDR3 spans 14 amino acids. CDR1 ENHRY and CDR2 SYGVKD come from the germline V gene. V dropped 6 bases and J dropped 4; count of bases not matched to a gene: 4. For the CDR3, the DNA is TGTGCCATCAGCGGACAGGGTTTCACCGGGGAGCTGTTTTTT. This gives the protein CAISGQGFTGELFF.

V and J are TRBV7-3 and TRBJ1-1, with TRBD1 matching over 8 bases. CDR1 is SGHTA and CDR2 is FQGTGA in the germline V gene. The junction had 3 bases not matched to a gene; V was cut back by 2 bases and J by 4 bases. This CDR3 comprises 14 residues. For the CDR3, the DNA is TGTGCCAGCAGCTTACAGGGGGCGAGCACTGAAGCTTTCTTT. It encodes CASSLQGASTEAFF.

The CDR3, as DNA: TGTGCCAGTAGTCCGGATCCGCGGTATGGCTACACCTTC. Translating it yields CASSPDPRYGYTF. This chain links TRBV19 with TRBJ1-2, with unresolved D. CDR3 size: 13 residues. Germline V CDR1 and CDR2: LNHDA, SQIVND (reference sequence). The V end was cut by 5 bases, the J end by 5 bases, with 12 bases between.

This clone was seen a handful of times. The V call is TRBV27, the J call TRBJ2-5; TRBD2 agrees at 14 bases. Germline V CDR1 and CDR2: MNHEY, SMNVEV (reference sequence). V was pared by 6 bases and J by 2 bases, with 14 bases of the junction left unmatched. This CDR3 comprises 19 residues. CDR3 sequence: CASSRALGTSGRTQETQYF. DNA for the CDR3: TGTGCCAGCAGCCGAGCCCTCGGGACTAGCGGGAGAACACAAGAGACCCAGTACTTC.

CDR3 nucleotides: TGCGCCAGCAGCCAACATGACTTCCGGGACAGTAGTAACACTGAAGCTTTCTTT. Translation gives CASSQHDFRDSSNTEAFF. The chain links TRBV4-1 to TRBJ1-1; TRBD1 matches 7 bases. This CDR3 has 18 residues. Unmatched junction bases numbered 14, after V lost 2 bases and J lost 2 bases. Germline CDR1 is MGHRA and CDR2 is YSYEKL.

The V call is TRBV7-2, the J call TRBJ1-3; D might be TRBD1 (6 bases). This CDR3 region has 16 residues. Germline CDR1 and CDR2: SGHTA and FQGNSA. Trimming pared 2 bases from V and 1 base from J, leaving 12 bases between. The CDR3 protein is CASSLRGGASGNTIYF. CDR3 DNA sequence: TGTGCCAGCAGCTTAAGGGGGGGCGCATCTGGAAACACCATATATTTT.

The chain recombines TRBV15 with TRBJ1-4; TRBD1 agrees at 9 bases. V gave up 4 bases and J gave up 6 bases; unmatched junction bases: 6. The CDR3 sequence is 15 residues long. CDR1 and CDR2 (germline): LNHNV, YYDKDF (reference sequence). The CDR3 DNA reads as TGTGCCACCAGCAAGCGGGGACAGGGAGATGAAAAACTGTTTTTT. It encodes CATSKRGQGDEKLFF.

This chain uses TRBV5-1 with TRBJ1-1; D gene ambiguous. The CDR3 covers 15 residues. Trimming removed 1 base at V and 1 base at J, with 11 bases between. In germline, CDR1 is SGHRS, CDR2 YFSETQ. The CDR3: CASSLTQVRNTEAFF. The CDR3 DNA is TGCGCCAGCAGCTTGACCCAGGTGAGGAACACTGAAGCTTTCTTT.

The V gene is TRBV27, the J gene TRBJ1-5; 12 bases are a match to TRBD1. The CDR3 runs to 15 residues. V lost 9 bases and J lost 6; bases outside the gene matches: 9. Germline lookup yields CDR1 MNHEY and CDR2 SMNVEV (reference sequence). CDR3 sequence reads: CASTRDRGRGQPQHF. The DNA of the CDR3 is TGTGCCAGTACCCGGGACAGGGGGCGAGGTCAGCCCCAGCATTTT.

This clone occurred a few times. The CDR3 bases are TGTGCCAGCAGTGATACCGACAGGGGGGTTATGAACACTGAAGCTTTCTTT. Protein sequence: CASSDTDRGVMNTEAFF. This chain joins TRBV25-1 and TRBJ1-1, with TRBD1 matching 9 bases. The CDR3 loop spans 17 amino acids. V lost 3 bases to trimming and J lost 0 bases; unmatched junction nucleotides: 8. Germline V gives CDR1 MGHDK, CDR2 SYGVNS.